This T cell receptor (beta chain) is drawn from a study of CD8 T cells in Susac syndrome. At the level of the study: Fewer than ten of the sequenced Susac syndrome patients were in remission, and roughly six had active disease. Treatment status at blood draw for the Susac syndrome patients was therapy-naive, corticosteroids, or intravenous immunoglobulin alone.

RNA, at about 0.45 to 1 ug, was reverse transcribed with random hexamers. TCRdb recomputed calls from the immunoSEQ multiplex PCR reads with MiXCR, one row per CDR3 protein. The data show about 240,000 distinct CDR3 sequences, 90% to 97% seen once. General study points: A relatively small number of individuals underwent TCR sequencing and HLA analysis.

Germline CDR1 DFQATT, CDR2 SNEGSKA (reference sequence). Germline trimming cut 4 bases from V and 13 bases from J; bases unmatched to any gene: 12. CDR3 length: 13 amino acids. It was negative isolation that provided the CD8+ and CD4+ T cells, whereas TEMRA cells were enriched by FACS. As to this clonotype: The antigen is undetermined.

This receptor was obtained from a human donor with Susac syndrome. The chain is built from TRBV20-1 and TRBJ2-7, with TRBD2 matching 11 bases. Sequenced sample: CD4+ T cells from PBMCs. In DNA form, the CDR3 reads TGCAGTGCTACCGGGACTAGCGGTTTGAGGGCTTACTTC. As protein: CSATGTSGLRAYF.